These 19 T cell receptor beta chains were all obtained from the same sample, sequenced in a study of blood T cell repertoires in COVID-19. Assay used: immunoSEQ multiplex PCR; TCRdb lists only in-frame clones, some missing. The sample carries some 190,000 clones, about 88% recorded once. The specimen sequenced was peripheral blood. All receptors come from a woman in her thirties or forties who had recovered from COVID-19.

J is TRBJ2-3 and V is TRBV9, with 11 bases that match TRBD2. Unmatched junction bases numbered 16, after V lost 3 bases and J lost 7 bases. The germline V gene has CDR1 SGDLS and CDR2 YYNGEE. The CDR3 is made up of 18 amino acids. CDR3 sequence: CASSALRAGSGRGNTQYF. In nucleotides, the CDR3 is TGTGCCAGCAGCGCCCTGAGGGCTGGTAGCGGGAGGGGGAATACGCAGTATTTT. The variable domain in full, completed from reference TRBV9 and TRBJ2-3, reads DSGVTQTPKHLITATGQRVTLRCSPRSGDLSVYWYQQSLDQGLQFLIQYYNGEERAKGNILERFSAQQFPDLHSELNLSSLELGDSALYFCASSALRAGSGRGNTQYFGPGTRLTVL.

The gene calls are TRBV27 and TRBJ2-1, with 7 bases lining up with TRBD1. Germline assignment: CDR1 MNHEY and CDR2 SMNVEV (reference sequence). The CDR3 loop spans 15 amino acids. After removal of 3 bases from V and 8 bases from J, the junction contained 10 bases not matched to a gene. The CDR3 spells CASSLETGLLDEQFF. In DNA, the CDR3 is TGTGCCAGCAGTTTGGAGACAGGGTTGTTGGATGAGCAGTTCTTC.

CDR3 in amino acids: CSARTAYEQYF. Written as DNA, the CDR3 is TGCAGTGCCCGGACAGCCTACGAGCAGTACTTC. This rearrangement joins TRBV20-1 to TRBJ2-7, with a possible D match to TRBD1 (6 bases). Germline assignment: CDR1 DFQATT and CDR2 SNEGSKA (reference sequence). The CDR3 totals 11 residues. V was trimmed by 6 bases and J by 2 bases, leaving 8 bases between them.

The V and J genes are TRBV18 and TRBJ2-7, with TRBD1 identical over 10 bases. This CDR3 is 20 amino acids long. Germline lookup yields CDR1 KGHSH and CDR2 LQKENI. The V and J ends lost 3 bases and 1 base, in that order; junction bases with no gene match: 18. The DNA of the CDR3 is TGTGCCAGCTCACCCGTCATTCTTCGGGACAGGGGATTAGGGTCCTACGAGCAGTACTTC. Its translation is CASSPVILRDRGLGSYEQYF. The full variable domain, rest sourced from reference TRBV18 and TRBJ2-7, is NAGVMQNPRHLVRRRGQEARLRCSPMKGHSHVYWYRQLPEEGLKFMVYLQKENIIDESGMPKERFSAEFPKEGPSILRIQQVVRGDSAAYFCASSPVILRDRGLGSYEQYFGPGTRLTVT.

This chain joins TRBV7-2 and TRBJ2-1; TRBD2 matches 9 bases. The CDR3 runs to 17 residues. After removal of 1 base from V and 3 bases from J, the junction contained 7 bases not matched to a gene. Germline V gives CDR1 SGHTA, CDR2 FQGNSA. The CDR3 here is CASSLDISGSFYNEQFF. The CDR3 DNA reads as TGTGCCAGCAGCTTAGACATTAGCGGGAGCTTCTACAATGAGCAGTTCTTC.

V usage is TRBV19 and J usage is TRBJ2-6; maybe TRBD1 (5 bases). This CDR3 spans 17 amino acids. The V end was cut by 4 bases, the J end by 0 bases, with 13 bases between. The germline CDR1 and CDR2 sequences are LNHDA and SQIVND (reference sequence). As DNA, the CDR3 is TGTGCCAGTAGTACGGTTACAGGTCGCTCTGGGGCCAACGTCCTGACTTTC. Residues: CASSTVTGRSGANVLTF.

The J gene is TRBJ2-7, the V gene TRBV7-8, with a possible D match to TRBD2 (6 bases). This CDR3 has 17 residues. Trimming removed 5 bases from V and 2 bases from J, with 22 bases in between. CDR1 and CDR2 from the germline V gene are SGHVS and FQNEAQ. The CDR3 DNA sequence: TGTGCCAGCAGCACGCAACCCCGCGGGGCTAGCCCCTACGAGCAGTACTTC. Amino acid sequence: CASSTQPRGASPYEQYF.

As to this clone: This sample also contains other DNA sequences that code for the same CDR3. V is TRBV12-5 and J is TRBJ2-7, with D possibly TRBD1 on 5 matching bases. V lost 6 bases to trimming and J lost 3 bases, with 9 bases between them. The CDR3 totals 12 residues. Germline-derived CDR1 and CDR2 are LGHNT and FRNRAP. The CDR3 protein is CASGRDSYEQYF. The DNA of the CDR3 is TGTGCTAGTGGCCGCGACAGCTACGAGCAGTACTTC.

V usage is TRBV3-1 (or the pseudogene TRBV3-2) and J usage is TRBJ1-5; 7 bases map to TRBD1. J gave up 0 bases and V 9 bases, and 8 bases lay outside the gene matches. The CDR3 extends over 15 amino acids. Germline V gene sequence: CDR1 LGHDT, CDR2 YNNKEL (reference sequence). CDR3 in DNA: TGTGCCAGTCGACAGGGCGATGGTAGCAATCAGCCCCAGCATTTT. It translates to CASRQGDGSNQPQHF.

J is TRBJ2-1 and V is TRBV9; D is ambiguous. Trimming removed 0 bases at V and 10 bases at J, with 2 bases between. CDR1 is SGDLS and CDR2 is YYNGEE in the germline V gene. The CDR3 extends over 10 amino acids. The CDR3 protein is CASSVVEQFF. The CDR3 DNA sequence: TGTGCCAGCAGCGTAGTAGAGCAGTTCTTC. Complete variable domain (other parts from reference TRBV9 and TRBJ2-1): DSGVTQTPKHLITATGQRVTLRCSPRSGDLSVYWYQQSLDQGLQFLIQYYNGEERAKGNILERFSAQQFPDLHSELNLSSLELGDSALYFCASSVVEQFFGPGTRLTVL.

The V and J genes are TRBV5-1 and TRBJ2-2; a weak D match, TRBD1 (5 bases). With 5 bases removed from V and 0 bases from J, the gap between germline ends came to 11 bases. The CDR3 totals 15 residues. CDR1 SGHRS and CDR2 YFSETQ come from the germline V gene. The CDR3 protein is CASRGVSSNTGELFF. CDR3 coding DNA: TGCGCCAGCAGAGGGGTATCCTCGAACACCGGGGAGCTGTTTTTT.

This chain uses TRBV19 with TRBJ1-2; D not certain. V was shortened by 3 bases and J by 4 bases, with 18 bases between the two germline ends. The CDR3 is 16 amino acids. Germline V gene data show CDR1 as LNHDA and CDR2 as SQIVND (reference sequence). The CDR3 sequence: CASSMTPGSPVYGYTF. The CDR3 DNA follows: TGTGCCAGTAGTATGACCCCCGGGTCACCGGTCTATGGCTACACCTTC.

This clone was counted a single time. V usage is TRBV4-1 and J usage is TRBJ2-2; 7 nucleotides agree with TRBD2. V lost 3 bases to trimming and J lost 3 bases; unmatched junction nucleotides: 7. The germline gives CDR1 MGHRA, CDR2 YSYEKL. The CDR3 has 16 amino acids. Here the CDR3 DNA reads TGCGCCAGCAGCCAGACCCGGGACTATGACACCGGGGAGCTGTTTTTT. Amino acids: CASSQTRDYDTGELFF.

In DNA, the CDR3 is TGTGCCAGTAGTATTAGGGGGGGGACCGGGGAGCTGTTTTTT. This sequence encodes CASSIRGGTGELFF. J is TRBJ2-2 and V is TRBV19; D is perhaps TRBD2 (7 bases). From germline, CDR1 is LNHDA and CDR2 SQIVND (reference sequence). With 3 bases removed from V and 5 bases from J, the gap between germline ends came to 10 bases. The CDR3 sequence is 14 residues long.

V is TRBV12-3 or TRBV12-4 and J is TRBJ2-7; weak D call: TRBD2 (5 bases). The CDR3 extends over 12 amino acids. Trimming took off 7 bases at V and 6 bases at J, with 13 bases between the two ends. This chain's CDR3 is CASTHTRSEQYF. The CDR3 nucleotides read TGTGCCAGCACCCATACTAGATCCGAGCAGTACTTC.

The chain recombines TRBV7-6 with TRBJ2-7, with a weak D call TRBD1 (5 bases). Germline loops: CDR1 SGHVS, CDR2 FNYEAQ. Trimming left V 8 bases short and J 2 bases short, with 10 bases between. The CDR3 has 12 residues. The CDR3 DNA follows: TGTGCCAGCTCCAGGGTACCCTACGAGCAGTACTTC. It is translated as CASSRVPYEQYF. Full variable domain (remainder filled in from reference TRBV7-6 and TRBJ2-7): GAGVSQSPRYKVTKRGQDVALRCDPISGHVSLYWYRQALGQGPEFLTYFNYEAQQDKSGLPNDRFSAERPEGSISTLTIQRTEQRDSAMYRCASSRVPYEQYFGPGTRLTVT.

V gene TRBV19 combines with J gene TRBJ1-1, with no clear D. From germline, CDR1 is LNHDA and CDR2 SQIVND (reference sequence). V lost 3 bases to trimming and J lost 6 bases, with 11 bases between them. CDR3 length: 13 amino acids. CDR3 sequence (DNA): TGTGCCAGTAGTATCTTCACAACCGCTGAAGCTTTCTTT. Its translation: CASSIFTTAEAFF.

The chain carries TRBV7-3 and TRBJ2-2; 7 nucleotides align to TRBD2. The junction had 10 bases not matched to a gene; V was cut back by 3 bases and J by 3 bases. CDR3 size: 17 residues. Germline CDR1 reads SGHTA; CDR2 reads FQGTGA. The CDR3 region has the DNA TGTGCCAGCAGCTTGGTCTCCGGGACTAAGTACACCGGGGAGCTGTTTTTT. Amino acids: CASSLVSGTKYTGELFF.

The genes are TRBV29-1 and TRBJ1-1, with 10 bases aligning to TRBD1. CDR3 size: 13 residues. CDR1 and CDR2 (germline): SQVTM, ANQGSEA. V was pared by 1 base and J by 4 bases, with 0 bases of the junction left unmatched. In nucleotides, the CDR3 is TGCAGCGTTGAAGGGACAGGGGGCACTGAAGCTTTCTTT. Amino acids: CSVEGTGGTEAFF. Drawing the rest from reference TRBV29-1 and TRBJ1-1, the complete variable domain is SAVISQKPSRDICQRGTSLTIQCQVDSQVTMMFWYRQQPGQSLTLIATANQGSEATYESGFVIDKFPISRPNLTFSTLTVSNMSPEDSSIYLCSVEGTGGTEAFFGQGTRLTVV.